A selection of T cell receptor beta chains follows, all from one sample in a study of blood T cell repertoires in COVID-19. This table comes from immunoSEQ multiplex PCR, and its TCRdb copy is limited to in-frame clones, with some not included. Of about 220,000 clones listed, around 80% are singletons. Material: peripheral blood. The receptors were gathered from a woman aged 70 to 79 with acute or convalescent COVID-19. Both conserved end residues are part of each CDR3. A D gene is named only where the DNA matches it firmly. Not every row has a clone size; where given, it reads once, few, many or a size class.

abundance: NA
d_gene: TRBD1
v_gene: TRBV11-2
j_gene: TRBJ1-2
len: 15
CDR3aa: CASTRQGTSNYGYTF
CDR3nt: TGTGCCAGCACAAGACAGGGAACCTCTAACTATGGCTACACCTTC

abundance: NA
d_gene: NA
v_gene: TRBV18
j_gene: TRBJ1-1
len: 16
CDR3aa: CASTGLIWGTNTEAFF
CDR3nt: TGTGCCAGCACCGGACTTATTTGGGGAACGAACACTGAAGCTTTCTTT

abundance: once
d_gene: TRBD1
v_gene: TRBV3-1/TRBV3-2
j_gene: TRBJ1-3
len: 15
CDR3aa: CASSTTTQGMNTIYF
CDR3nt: TGTGCCAGCAGCACAACTACACAGGGGATGAACACCATATATTTT

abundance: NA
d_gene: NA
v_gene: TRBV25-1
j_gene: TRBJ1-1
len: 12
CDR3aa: CASSESWVGAFF
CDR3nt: TGTGCCAGCAGTGAATCGTGGGTCGGGGCTTTCTTT

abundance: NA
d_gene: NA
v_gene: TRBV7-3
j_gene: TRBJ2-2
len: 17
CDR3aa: CASSPQGGRINTGELFF
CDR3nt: TGTGCCAGCAGCCCCCAGGGGGGTCGGATAAACACCGGGGAGCTGTTTTTT

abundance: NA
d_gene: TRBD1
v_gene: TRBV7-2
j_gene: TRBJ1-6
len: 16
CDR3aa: CASSSDRGSRNSPLHF
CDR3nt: TGTGCCAGCAGCTCGGACAGGGGATCTAGGAATTCACCCCTCCACTTT

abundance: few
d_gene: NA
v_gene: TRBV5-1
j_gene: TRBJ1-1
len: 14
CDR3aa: CASSRQALNTEAFF
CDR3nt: TGCGCCAGCAGCCGACAGGCTTTGAACACTGAAGCTTTCTTT

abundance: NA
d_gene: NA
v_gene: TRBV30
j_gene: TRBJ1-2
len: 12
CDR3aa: CAWSGQGNGYTF
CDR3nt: TGTGCCTGGAGTGGCCAGGGCAATGGCTACACCTTC

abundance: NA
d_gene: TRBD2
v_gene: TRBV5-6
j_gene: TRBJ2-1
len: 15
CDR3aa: CASSPVRLAGYEQFF
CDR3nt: TGTGCCAGCAGCCCCGTGAGGCTAGCGGGGTATGAGCAGTTCTTC

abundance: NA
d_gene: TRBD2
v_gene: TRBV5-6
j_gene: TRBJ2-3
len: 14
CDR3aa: CASSLSGEADTQYF
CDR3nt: TGTGCCAGCAGCTTAAGCGGGGAAGCAGATACGCAGTATTTT

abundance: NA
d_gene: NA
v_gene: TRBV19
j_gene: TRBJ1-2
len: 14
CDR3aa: CASSIAQGSYGYTF
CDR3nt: TGTGCCAGTAGTATAGCGCAGGGGAGCTATGGCTACACCTTC

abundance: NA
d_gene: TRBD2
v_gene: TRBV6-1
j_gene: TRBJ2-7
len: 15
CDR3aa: CASSDQAGVSYEQYF
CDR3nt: TGTGCCAGCAGTGACCAAGCGGGGGTCTCCTACGAGCAGTACTTC

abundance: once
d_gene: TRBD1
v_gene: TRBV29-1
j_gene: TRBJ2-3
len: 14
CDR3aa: CSAPLTGQGDTQYF
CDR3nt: TGCAGCGCTCCCTTGACGGGACAGGGAGATACGCAGTATTTT

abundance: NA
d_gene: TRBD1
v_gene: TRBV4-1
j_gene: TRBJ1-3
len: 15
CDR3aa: CASSQGRQGAYTIYF
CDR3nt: TGCGCCAGCAGCCAAGGAAGGCAGGGGGCTTACACCATATATTTT

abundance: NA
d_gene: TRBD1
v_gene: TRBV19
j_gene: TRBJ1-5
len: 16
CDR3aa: CASSIVSGQTNQPQHF
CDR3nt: TGTGCCAGCAGTATCGTATCGGGACAGACAAATCAGCCCCAGCATTTT

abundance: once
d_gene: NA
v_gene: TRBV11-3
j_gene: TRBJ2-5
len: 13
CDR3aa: CASSLRQGETQYF
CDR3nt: TGTGCCAGCAGCTTACGCCAGGGAGAGACCCAGTACTTC

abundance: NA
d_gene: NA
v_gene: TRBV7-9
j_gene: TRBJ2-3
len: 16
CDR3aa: CASSSRTTCLTDTQYF
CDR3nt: TGTGCCAGCAGCTCCCGGACTACTTGCCTCACAGATACGCAGTATTTT

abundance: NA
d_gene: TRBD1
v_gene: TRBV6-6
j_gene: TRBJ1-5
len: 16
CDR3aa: CASIDLQDRRNQPQHF
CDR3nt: TGTGCCAGCATCGATCTGCAGGACAGGAGGAATCAGCCCCAGCATTTT

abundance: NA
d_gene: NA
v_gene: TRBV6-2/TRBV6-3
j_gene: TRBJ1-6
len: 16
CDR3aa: CASTPYYGIGNSPLHF
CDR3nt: TGTGCCAGCACCCCCTATTACGGGATCGGTAATTCACCCCTCCACTTT

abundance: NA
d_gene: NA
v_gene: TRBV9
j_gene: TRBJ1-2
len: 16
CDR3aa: CASSVGSDPRGYGYTF
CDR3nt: TGTGCCAGCAGCGTAGGTTCGGACCCAAGGGGCTATGGCTACACCTTC

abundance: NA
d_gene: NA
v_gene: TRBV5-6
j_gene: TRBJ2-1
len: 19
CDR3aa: CASSGLKVAARSSYNEQFF
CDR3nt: TGTGCCAGCAGTGGGCTGAAGGTAGCGGCTAGGAGCTCCTACAATGAGCAGTTCTTC

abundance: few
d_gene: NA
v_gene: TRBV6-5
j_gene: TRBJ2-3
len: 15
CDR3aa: CASRGGSRMADTQYF
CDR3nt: TGTGCCAGCAGGGGCGGGTCCAGGATGGCAGATACGCAGTATTTT

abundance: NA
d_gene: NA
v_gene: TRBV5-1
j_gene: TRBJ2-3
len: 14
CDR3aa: CASSPGESTDTQYF
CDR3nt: TGCGCCAGCAGCCCGGGGGAGAGCACAGATACGCAGTATTTT

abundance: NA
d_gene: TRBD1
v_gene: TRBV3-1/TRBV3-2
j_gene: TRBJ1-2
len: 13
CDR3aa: CASSPRGPYGYTF
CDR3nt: TGTGCCAGCAGCCCCAGGGGGCCCTATGGCTACACCTTC

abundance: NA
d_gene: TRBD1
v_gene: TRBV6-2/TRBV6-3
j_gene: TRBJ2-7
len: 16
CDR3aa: CASSRTGTGISYEQYF
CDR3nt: TGTGCCAGCAGTCGAACCGGGACAGGGATCTCCTACGAGCAGTACTTC

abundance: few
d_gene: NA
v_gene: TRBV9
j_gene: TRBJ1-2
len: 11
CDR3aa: CASSADRGYTF
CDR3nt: TGTGCCAGCAGCGCCGACAGAGGCTACACCTTC

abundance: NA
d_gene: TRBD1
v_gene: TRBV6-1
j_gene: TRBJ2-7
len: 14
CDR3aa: CASSENSGQAEQYF
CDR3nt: TGTGCCAGCAGTGAAAACTCCGGACAGGCGGAGCAGTACTTC

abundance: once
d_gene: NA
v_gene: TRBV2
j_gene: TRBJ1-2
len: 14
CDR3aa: CASSVGQLNYGYTF
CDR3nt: TGTGCCAGCAGTGTCGGACAGCTAAACTATGGCTACACCTTC

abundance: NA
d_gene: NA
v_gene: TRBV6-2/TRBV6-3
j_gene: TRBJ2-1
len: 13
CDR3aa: CASSFLRRNEQFF
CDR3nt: TGTGCCAGCAGTTTCCTCCGTCGCAATGAGCAGTTCTTC

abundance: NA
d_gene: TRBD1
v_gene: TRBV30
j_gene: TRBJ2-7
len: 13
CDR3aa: CAWSVQGAYEQYF
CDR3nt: TGTGCCTGGAGTGTACAGGGGGCGTACGAGCAGTACTTC

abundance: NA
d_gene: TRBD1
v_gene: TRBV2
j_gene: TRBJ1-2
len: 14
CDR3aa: CASSATGALYGYTF
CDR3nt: TGTGCCAGCAGCGCGACAGGGGCTCTCTATGGCTACACCTTC

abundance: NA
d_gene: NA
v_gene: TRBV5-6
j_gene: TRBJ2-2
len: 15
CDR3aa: CASSLWGHTTGELFF
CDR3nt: TGTGCCAGCAGCTTGTGGGGCCATACCACCGGGGAGCTGTTTTTT

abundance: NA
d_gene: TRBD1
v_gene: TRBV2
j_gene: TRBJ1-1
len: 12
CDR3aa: CASSGQGTEAFF
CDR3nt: TGTGCCAGCTCGGGACAGGGGACTGAAGCTTTCTTT

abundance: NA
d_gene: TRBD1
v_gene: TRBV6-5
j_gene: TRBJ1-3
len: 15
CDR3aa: CASSFRTGGLNTIYF
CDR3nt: TGTGCCAGCAGTTTTCGGACAGGGGGCCTCAACACCATATATTTT

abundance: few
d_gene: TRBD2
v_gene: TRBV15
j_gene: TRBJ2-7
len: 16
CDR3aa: CATSREASGAGYEQYF
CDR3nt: TGTGCCACCAGCAGAGAAGCTAGCGGGGCGGGCTACGAGCAGTACTTC

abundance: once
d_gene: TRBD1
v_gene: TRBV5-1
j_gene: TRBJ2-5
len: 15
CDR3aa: CASSREGQGLETQYF
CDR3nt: TGCGCCAGCAGTCGAGAGGGACAGGGGTTAGAGACCCAGTACTTC

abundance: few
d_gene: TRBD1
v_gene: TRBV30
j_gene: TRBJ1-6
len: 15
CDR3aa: CAWSPPGTGNSPLHF
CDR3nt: TGTGCCTGGAGTCCCCCCGGGACAGGCAATTCACCCCTCCACTTT

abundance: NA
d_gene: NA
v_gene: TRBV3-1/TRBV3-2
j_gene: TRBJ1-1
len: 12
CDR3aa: CASSQRGLEAFF
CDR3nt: TGTGCCAGCAGCCAAAGAGGACTTGAAGCTTTCTTT

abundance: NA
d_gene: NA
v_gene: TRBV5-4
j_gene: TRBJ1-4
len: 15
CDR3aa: CASSKGTGNGEKLFF
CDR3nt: TGTGCCAGCAGCAAGGGCACAGGGAATGGAGAAAAACTGTTTTTT

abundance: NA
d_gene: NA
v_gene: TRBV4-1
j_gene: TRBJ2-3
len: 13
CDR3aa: CASSQDSRSPRYF
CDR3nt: TGCGCCAGCAGCCAAGATTCCCGATCACCGCGGTATTTT

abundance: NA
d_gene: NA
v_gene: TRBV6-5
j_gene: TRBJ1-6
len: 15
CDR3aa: CASILGAYWNSPLHF
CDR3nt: TGTGCCAGCATATTGGGGGCATATTGGAATTCACCCCTCCACTTT

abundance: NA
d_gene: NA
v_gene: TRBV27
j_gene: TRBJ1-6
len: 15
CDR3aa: CASKLSRPSHSPLHF
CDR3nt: TGTGCCAGCAAGCTTAGCCGCCCCAGTCACTCACCCCTCCACTTT

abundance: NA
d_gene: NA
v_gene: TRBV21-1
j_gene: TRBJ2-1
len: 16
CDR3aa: CASSKEGQGPYNEQFF
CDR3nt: TGTGCCAGCAGCAAAGAGGGGCAGGGGCCTTACAATGAGCAGTTCTTC

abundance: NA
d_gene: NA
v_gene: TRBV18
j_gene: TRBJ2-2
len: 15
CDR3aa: CASSPSGVPHGELFF
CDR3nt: TGTGCCAGCTCACCCTCGGGGGTACCTCACGGGGAGCTGTTTTTT

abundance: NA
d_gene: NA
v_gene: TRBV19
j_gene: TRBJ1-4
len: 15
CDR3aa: CATQAGPGANEKLFF
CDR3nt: TGTGCCACCCAGGCAGGACCCGGGGCTAATGAAAAACTGTTTTTT

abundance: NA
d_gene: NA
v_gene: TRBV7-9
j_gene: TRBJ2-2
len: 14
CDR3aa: CASSLAWEAGELFF
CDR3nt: TGTGCCAGCAGCTTAGCGTGGGAGGCCGGGGAGCTGTTTTTT

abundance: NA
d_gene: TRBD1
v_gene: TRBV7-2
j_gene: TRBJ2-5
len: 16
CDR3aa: CASSYSGTGVPETQYF
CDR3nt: TGTGCCAGCAGCTACTCCGGGACAGGGGTACCAGAGACCCAGTACTTC

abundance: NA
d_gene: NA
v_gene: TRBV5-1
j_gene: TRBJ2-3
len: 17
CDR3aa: CASSLAPRRGRTDTQYF
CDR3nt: TGCGCCAGCAGCTTGGCCCCAAGGCGGGGCCGCACAGATACGCAGTATTTT

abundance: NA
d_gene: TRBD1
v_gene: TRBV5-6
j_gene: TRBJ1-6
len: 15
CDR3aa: CASSWGQFRNSPLHF
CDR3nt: TGTGCCAGCAGCTGGGGACAGTTTCGGAATTCACCCCTCCACTTT

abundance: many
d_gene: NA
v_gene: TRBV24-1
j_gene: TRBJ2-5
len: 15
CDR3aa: CATSDLVGAGETQYF
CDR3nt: TGTGCCACCAGTGATTTGGTGGGGGCAGGGGAGACCCAGTACTTC

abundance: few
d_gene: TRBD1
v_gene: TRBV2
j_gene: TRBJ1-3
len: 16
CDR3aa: CASSEAAGGGGNTIYF
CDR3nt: TGTGCCAGCAGTGAAGCGGCAGGGGGCGGCGGAAACACCATATATTTT

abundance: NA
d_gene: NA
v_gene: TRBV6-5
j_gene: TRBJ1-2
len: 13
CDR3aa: CASRDQGYYGYTF
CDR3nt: TGTGCCAGCAGAGACCAGGGCTACTATGGCTACACCTTC